Listed below are T cell receptor beta chains from one sample, sequenced in a study of T cell repertoires in cytomegalovirus infection. Each CDR3 protein gets one entry after TCRdb re-called the reads with MiXCR. Counted here are roughly 800,000 distinct CDR3 sequences, 29% occurring once; the ten biggest clones make up 13%. Antigens for these TCRs are unknown. Sequenced material: cultured CD8+ T cells from PBMCs, taken from culture after CMV antigen stimulation. The receptor source for this set is a human donor in good health (CMV status not recorded). Some clones in this sample may be carry-over from other donors' samples. CDR3s leave out the opening cysteine and the closing phenylalanine or tryptophan. A D gene is named only where the DNA matches it firmly.

cdr3_length	v_call	d_call	j_call	cdr3_aa
15	TRBV7-6	.	TRBJ2-7	ASSLGVGWGATKGQY
11	TRBV12-3/TRBV12-4	.	TRBJ2-2	ASSLGARGELF
15	TRBV27	.	TRBJ2-3	ASSSPWDTSSTDTQY
12	TRBV7-9	.	TRBJ1-4	ASSPGMANEKLF
9	TRBV7-6	TRBD2	TRBJ2-1	ASSSGTKQF
13	TRBV6-2/TRBV6-3	TRBD1	TRBJ1-2	ASSWSDRGLNGYT
10	TRBV28	.	TRBJ2-1	ASSLWTVEQF
11	TRBV19	.	TRBJ2-1	ASTKGGYNEQF
13	TRBV12-5	.	TRBJ2-1	ASGLVGGGAFEQF
11	TRBV20-1	.	TRBJ1-1	SQKIKENPEAF
13	TRBV6-2/TRBV6-3	.	TRBJ1-1	ASSSARGRNTEAF
13	TRBV27	.	TRBJ1-2	ASSLSTTGLGGYT
9	TRBV20-1	.	TRBJ2-1	SARETGWQF
12	TRBV6-6	.	TRBJ1-1	ASSYRDIDTEAF
14	TRBV7-4	.	TRBJ2-4	ASSPRGGWAKNIQY
12	TRBV7-9	TRBD2	TRBJ2-1	ASSLVERGVGQF
12	TRBV6-1	.	TRBJ2-5	ASSEATDQETQY
12	TRBV19	TRBD1	TRBJ2-1	ASTLGQGYNEQF
14	TRBV19	.	TRBJ1-2	ASTPTVGKTVYGYT
13	TRBV6-1	.	TRBJ1-5	ASSDPGRRDQPQH
12	TRBV7-7	TRBD2	TRBJ2-3	ASSTGTSGDTQY